The present entry profiles one T cell receptor (beta chain) with its context. Other DNA sequences of this sample code for an identical CDR3. The sample belongs to a study of Ad26.COV2.S vaccination and SARS-CoV-2 variants. Indicated treatment: around 19 received Ad26.COV2.S at low or high dose, single or two shots; several received placebo; per-sample allocation not given. Sampling took place 63 days after the first vaccine or placebo injection. Produced via immunoSEQ multiplex PCR; TCRdb's table is partial and in-frame only. The table includes roughly 510,000 clones, approximately 90% detected once. Germline V gene data show CDR1 as SQVTM and CDR2 as ANQGSEA. The ends were cut back, 4 bases at V and 8 bases at J, with 6 bases in the middle. The CDR3 covers 10 residues.

V and J are TRBV29-1 and TRBJ2-1; D is unresolved. Sequences were derived from peripheral blood, sampled in a trial of Ad26.COV2.S vaccine versus placebo. The clonotype originates from a person between 18 and 59 years old who received the Ad26.COV2.S COVID-19 vaccine or a placebo. CDR3 bases: TGCAGCGTTGGAAGCTATGAGCAGTTCTTC. Translated, it gives CSVGSYEQFF.